This entry concerns a single TCR beta chain. The data stem from a study of blood T cell repertoires in COVID-19. About the study: Researchers got acute and convalescent COVID-19 samples from the United States, Italy and Spain. T cells, B-cell-depleted T cells, or PBMCs supplied cDNA or gDNA.

V gave up 1 base and J gave up 2 bases, with 7 bases separating them. This CDR3 contains 14 residues. Germline V gives CDR1 SGHNT, CDR2 YENEEA. Authors' processing steps: Cell counts per sample came from amplifying reference gene primers. The table came from immunoSEQ multiplex PCR; TCRdb's copy has only in-frame clones and leaves some out. V and J calls and clone size are given by that table; D and trimming were obtained from the DNA. The table lists about 160,000 clones, 60% to 80% of them singletons, with roughly 2.8% in the top ten. The sequenced sample consisted of peripheral blood. This clonotype was obtained from a man between 65 and 85 years old with acute or convalescent COVID-19. This chain links TRBV11-3 with TRBJ2-3; no clear D gene. The CDR3 here is CASSLGQNTDTQYF. The CDR3 DNA sequence: TGTGCCAGCAGCTTAGGCCAGAACACAGATACGCAGTATTTT.